This T cell receptor (beta chain) was obtained from a study of cytomegalovirus exposure and HLA in healthy donors. The PCR employed 60 Vbeta primers together with 13 Jbeta primers. Under the authors' procedure: The count from a later analysis was 65 million to 90 million unique TCR beta chains, about 9.9 million of them shared. TCRdb's table, derived via immunoSEQ multiplex PCR, lists solely in-frame clones and lacks some. V, J and clone size derive from that table, while D and trimming were established from the DNA sequence. The sample has about 180,000 clones, about 80% seen once. Findings and caveats of the study: Previously analyzed data showed that most TCR beta V segments were productive at a frequency of about 90% or about 30%. Association with HLA alleles at 0.05 false discovery rate was found for roughly 17,000 TCR beta sequences in a later analysis.

The CDR3 runs to 14 residues. J gave up 3 bases and V 8 bases, and 11 bases lay outside the gene matches. Germline CDR1 reads SGHRS; CDR2 reads YFSETQ. For this clone: Its specificity is not known.

The sequenced sample consisted of PBMCs. The V call is TRBV5-1, the J call TRBJ2-7, with 7 bases that match TRBD1. The source of this sequence is a man aged 25-40 years in good health and CMV-seronegative. CDR3 sequence (DNA): TGCGCCAGTCCCAGACAGGGTTCGATCTACGAGCAGTACTTC. It specifies CASPRQGSIYEQYF.